This TCR beta chain originates from a study of cytomegalovirus exposure and HLA in healthy donors. Study-wide results and limits: Some TCR beta chains (164 of them) were listed as cytomegalovirus-associated.

When sampled, the donors appeared nominally healthy, though they likely had unrecorded immune exposures. PCR was performed using 60 Vbeta and 13 Jbeta primers. Libraries were prepared by immunoSEQ multiplex PCR; TCRdb keeps only in-frame clonotypes and omits some of them. The table has 55,000 to 80,000 clones, approximately 74% seen once; the top ten hold 20% to 25%. As regards this clone: Its antigen remains unknown.

The CDR3 consists of 12 residues. The germline V gene encodes CDR1 SEHNR and CDR2 FQNEAQ (reference sequence). The J segment lost 4 bases and the V segment lost 4 bases, leaving 0 bases of the junction unmatched. The sequenced sample was PBMCs. The V and J genes are TRBV7-9 and TRBJ1-1; TRBD1 agrees at 7 bases. The sequence came from a woman under 40 in good health and CMV-seropositive. This CDR3 is CASSSGGTEAFF. Here the CDR3 DNA reads TGTGCCAGCAGCTCAGGGGGCACTGAAGCTTTCTTT.